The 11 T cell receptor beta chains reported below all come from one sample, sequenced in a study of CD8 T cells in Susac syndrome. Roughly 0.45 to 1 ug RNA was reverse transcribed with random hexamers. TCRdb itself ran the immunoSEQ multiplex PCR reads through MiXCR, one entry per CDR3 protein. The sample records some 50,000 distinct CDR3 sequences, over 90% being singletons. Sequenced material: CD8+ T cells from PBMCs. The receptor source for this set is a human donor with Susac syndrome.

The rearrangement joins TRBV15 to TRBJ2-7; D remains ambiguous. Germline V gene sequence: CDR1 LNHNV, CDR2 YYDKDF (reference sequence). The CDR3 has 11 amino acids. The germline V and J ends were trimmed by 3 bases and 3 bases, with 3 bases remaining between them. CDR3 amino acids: CATSSNYEQYF. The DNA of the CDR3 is TGTGCCACCAGCAGCAACTACGAGCAGTACTTC.

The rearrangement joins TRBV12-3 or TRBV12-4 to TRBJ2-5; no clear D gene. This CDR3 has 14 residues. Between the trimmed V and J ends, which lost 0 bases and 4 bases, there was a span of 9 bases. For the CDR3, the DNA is TGTGCCAGCAGTTTAGCGCTGGGTAGAGAGACCCAGTACTTC. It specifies CASSLALGRETQYF.

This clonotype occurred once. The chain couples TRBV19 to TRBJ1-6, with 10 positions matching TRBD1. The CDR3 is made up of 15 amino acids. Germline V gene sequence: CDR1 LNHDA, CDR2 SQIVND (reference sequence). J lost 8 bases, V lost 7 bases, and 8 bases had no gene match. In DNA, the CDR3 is TGTGCCAGTATCTCGTCCGGACAGGGGGATTCACCCCTCCACTTT. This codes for CASISSGQGDSPLHF.

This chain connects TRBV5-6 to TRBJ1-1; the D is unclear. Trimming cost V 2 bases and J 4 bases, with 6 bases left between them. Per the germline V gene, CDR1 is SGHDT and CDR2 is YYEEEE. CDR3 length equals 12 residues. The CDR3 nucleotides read TGTGCCAGCAGCTTCATCACCACTGAAGCTTTCTTT. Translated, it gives CASSFITTEAFF.

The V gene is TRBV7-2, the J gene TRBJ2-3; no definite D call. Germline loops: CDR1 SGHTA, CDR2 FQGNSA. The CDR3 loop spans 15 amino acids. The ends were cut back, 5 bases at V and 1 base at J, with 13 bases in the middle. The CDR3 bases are TGTGCCAGCAGCGCCGTCAACCCGCGCACAGATACGCAGTATTTT. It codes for CASSAVNPRTDTQYF.

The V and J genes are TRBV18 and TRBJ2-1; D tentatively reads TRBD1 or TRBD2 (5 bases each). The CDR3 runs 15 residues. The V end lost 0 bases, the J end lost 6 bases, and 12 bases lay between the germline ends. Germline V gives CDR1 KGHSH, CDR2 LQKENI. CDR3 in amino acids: CASSPPWDGLNEQFF. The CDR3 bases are TGTGCCAGCTCACCACCCTGGGACGGTCTCAATGAGCAGTTCTTC. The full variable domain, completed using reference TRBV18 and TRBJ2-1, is NAGVMQNPRHLVRRRGQEARLRCSPMKGHSHVYWYRQLPEEGLKFMVYLQKENIIDESGMPKERFSAEFPKEGPSILRIQQVVRGDSAAYFCASSPPWDGLNEQFFGPGTRLTVL.

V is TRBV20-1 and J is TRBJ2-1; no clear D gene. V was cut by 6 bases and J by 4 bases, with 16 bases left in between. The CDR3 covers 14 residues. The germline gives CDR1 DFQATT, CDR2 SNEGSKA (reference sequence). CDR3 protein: CSALHSQKYNEQFF. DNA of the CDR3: TGCAGTGCCCTCCATTCTCAGAAATACAATGAGCAGTTCTTC.

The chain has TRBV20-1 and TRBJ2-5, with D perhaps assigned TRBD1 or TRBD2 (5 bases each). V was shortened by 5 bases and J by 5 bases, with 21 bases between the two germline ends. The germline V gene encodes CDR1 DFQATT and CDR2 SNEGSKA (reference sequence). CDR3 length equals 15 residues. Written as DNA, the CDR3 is TGCAGTGCTCGGGGCTGGGCATCCGATGTGGAGACCCAGTACTTC. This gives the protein CSARGWASDVETQYF.

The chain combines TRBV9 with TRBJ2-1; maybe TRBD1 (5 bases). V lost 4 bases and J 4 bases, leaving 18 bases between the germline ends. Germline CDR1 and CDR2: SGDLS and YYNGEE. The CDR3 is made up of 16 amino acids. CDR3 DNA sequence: TGTGCCAGCAGCCCACGTTCTGGGGCGATTTACAATGAGCAGTTCTTC. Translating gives CASSPRSGAIYNEQFF.

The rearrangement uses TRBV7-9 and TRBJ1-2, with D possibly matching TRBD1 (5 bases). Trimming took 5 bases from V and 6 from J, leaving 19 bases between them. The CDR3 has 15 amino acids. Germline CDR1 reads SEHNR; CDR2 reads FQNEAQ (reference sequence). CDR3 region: CASSKNQGRENGYTF. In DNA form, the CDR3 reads TGTGCCAGCAGCAAAAACCAGGGAAGAGAAAATGGCTACACCTTC.

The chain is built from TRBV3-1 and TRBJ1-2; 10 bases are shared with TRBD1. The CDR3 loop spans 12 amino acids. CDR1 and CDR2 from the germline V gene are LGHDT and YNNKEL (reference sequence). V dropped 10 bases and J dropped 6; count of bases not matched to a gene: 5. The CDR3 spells CAISGQGHGYTF. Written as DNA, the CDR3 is TGTGCCATTTCGGGACAGGGGCATGGCTACACCTTC. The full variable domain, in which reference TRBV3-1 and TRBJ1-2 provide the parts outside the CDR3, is DTAVSQTPKYLVTQMGNDKSIKCEQNLGHDTMYWYKQDSKKFLKIMFSYNNKELIINETVPNRFSPKSPDKAHLNLHINSLELGDSAVYFCAISGQGHGYTFGSGTRLTVV.